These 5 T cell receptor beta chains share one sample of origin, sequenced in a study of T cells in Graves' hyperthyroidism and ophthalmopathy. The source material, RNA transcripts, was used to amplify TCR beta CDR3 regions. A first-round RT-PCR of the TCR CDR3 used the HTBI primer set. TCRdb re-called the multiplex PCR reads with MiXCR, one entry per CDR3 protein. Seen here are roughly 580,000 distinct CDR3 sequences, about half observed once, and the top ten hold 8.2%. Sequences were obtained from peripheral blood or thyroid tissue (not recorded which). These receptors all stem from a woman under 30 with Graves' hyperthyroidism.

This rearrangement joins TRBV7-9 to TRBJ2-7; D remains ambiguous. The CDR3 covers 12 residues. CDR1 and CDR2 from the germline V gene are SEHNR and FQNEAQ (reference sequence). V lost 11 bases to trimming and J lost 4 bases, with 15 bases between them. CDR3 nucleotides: TGTGCCTGGAGTGTAGACCGATACGAGCAGTACTTC. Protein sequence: CAWSVDRYEQYF.

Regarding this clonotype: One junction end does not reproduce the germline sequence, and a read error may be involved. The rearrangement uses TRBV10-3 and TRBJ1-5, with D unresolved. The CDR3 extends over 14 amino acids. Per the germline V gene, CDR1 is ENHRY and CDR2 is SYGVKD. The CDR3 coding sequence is TGTGCCAGCAGTGAGGCGGGTTCAGGTCAGCCCCAGCATTTT. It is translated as CASSEAGSGQPQHF.

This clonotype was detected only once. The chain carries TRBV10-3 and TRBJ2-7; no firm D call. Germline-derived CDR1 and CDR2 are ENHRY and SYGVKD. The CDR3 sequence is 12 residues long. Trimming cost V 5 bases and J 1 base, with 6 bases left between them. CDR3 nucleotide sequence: TGTGCCATCAGTCGGCCATCCTACGAGCAGTACTTC. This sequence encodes CAISRPSYEQYF.

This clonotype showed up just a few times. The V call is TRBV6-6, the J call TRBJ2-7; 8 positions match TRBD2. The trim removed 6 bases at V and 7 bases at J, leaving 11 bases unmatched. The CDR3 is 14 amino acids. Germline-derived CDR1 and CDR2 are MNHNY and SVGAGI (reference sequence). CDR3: CASSRPGLAKEQYF. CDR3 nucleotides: TGTGCCAGCAGCCGGCCCGGACTAGCTAAGGAGCAGTACTTC.

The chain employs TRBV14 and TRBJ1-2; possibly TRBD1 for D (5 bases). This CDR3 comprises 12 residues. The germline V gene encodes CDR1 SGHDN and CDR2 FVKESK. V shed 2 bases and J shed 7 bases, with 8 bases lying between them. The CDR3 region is CASSQQGSGYTF. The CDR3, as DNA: TGTGCCAGCAGCCAACAGGGAAGTGGCTACACCTTC.